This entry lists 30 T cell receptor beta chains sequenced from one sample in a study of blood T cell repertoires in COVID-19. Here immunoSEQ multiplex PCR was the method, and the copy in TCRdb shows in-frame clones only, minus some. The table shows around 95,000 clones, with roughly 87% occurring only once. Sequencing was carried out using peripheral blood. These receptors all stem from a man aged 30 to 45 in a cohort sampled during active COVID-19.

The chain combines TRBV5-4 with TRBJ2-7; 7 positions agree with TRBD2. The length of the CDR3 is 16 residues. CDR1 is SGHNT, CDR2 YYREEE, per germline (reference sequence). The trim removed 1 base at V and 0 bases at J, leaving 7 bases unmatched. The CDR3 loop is CASSLNPGGSSYEQYF. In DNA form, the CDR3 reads TGTGCCAGCAGCTTGAATCCGGGAGGAAGCTCCTACGAGCAGTACTTC.

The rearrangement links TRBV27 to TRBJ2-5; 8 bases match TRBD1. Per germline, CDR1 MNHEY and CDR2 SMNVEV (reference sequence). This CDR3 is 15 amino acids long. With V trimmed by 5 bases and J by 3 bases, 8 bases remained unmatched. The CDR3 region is CASSKRTGREETQYF. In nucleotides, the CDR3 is TGTGCCAGCAGTAAACGGACAGGGAGAGAAGAGACCCAGTACTTC.

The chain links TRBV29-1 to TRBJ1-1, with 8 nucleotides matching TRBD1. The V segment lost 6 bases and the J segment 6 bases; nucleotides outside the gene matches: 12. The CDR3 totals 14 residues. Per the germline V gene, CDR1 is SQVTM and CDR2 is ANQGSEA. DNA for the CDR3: TGCAGCGTCCATATGGACAGGGCCAACCCTGAAGCTTTCTTT. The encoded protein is CSVHMDRANPEAFF.

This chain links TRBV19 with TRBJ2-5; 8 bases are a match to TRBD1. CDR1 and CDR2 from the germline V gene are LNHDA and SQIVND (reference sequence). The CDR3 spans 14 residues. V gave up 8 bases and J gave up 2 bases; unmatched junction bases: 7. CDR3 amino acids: CASGMTGVQETQYF. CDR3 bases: TGTGCCAGTGGGATGACAGGGGTTCAAGAGACCCAGTACTTC.

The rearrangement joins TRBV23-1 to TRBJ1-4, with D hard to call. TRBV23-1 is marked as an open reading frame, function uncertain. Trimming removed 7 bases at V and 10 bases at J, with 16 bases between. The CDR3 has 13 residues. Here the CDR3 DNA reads TGCGCCAGCACTAATAGCGGGCGGGCAAAACTGTTTTTT. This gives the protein CASTNSGRAKLFF.

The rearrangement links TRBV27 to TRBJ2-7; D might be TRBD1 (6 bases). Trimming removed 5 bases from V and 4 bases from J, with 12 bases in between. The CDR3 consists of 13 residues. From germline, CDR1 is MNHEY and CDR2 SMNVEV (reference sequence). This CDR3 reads CASSASQGYEQYF. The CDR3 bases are TGTGCCAGCAGTGCCTCACAGGGTTACGAGCAGTACTTC.

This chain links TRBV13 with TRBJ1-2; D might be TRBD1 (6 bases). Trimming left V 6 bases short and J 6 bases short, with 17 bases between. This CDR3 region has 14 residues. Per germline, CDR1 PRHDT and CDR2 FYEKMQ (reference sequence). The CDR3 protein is CASSSDRGINGYTF. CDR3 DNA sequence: TGTGCCAGCAGTTCGGACAGAGGGATAAATGGCTACACCTTC.

CDR3 protein: CASSTTSGVTHGFEQYF. The CDR3 DNA reads as TGTGCCAGCAGCACAACTAGCGGGGTTACCCATGGGTTCGAGCAGTACTTC. This chain links TRBV27 with TRBJ2-7, with 10 bases aligning to TRBD2. Trimming cost V 6 bases and J 6 bases; bases outside gene matches: 17. This CDR3 contains 17 residues. CDR1 MNHEY and CDR2 SMNVEV come from the germline V gene (reference sequence).

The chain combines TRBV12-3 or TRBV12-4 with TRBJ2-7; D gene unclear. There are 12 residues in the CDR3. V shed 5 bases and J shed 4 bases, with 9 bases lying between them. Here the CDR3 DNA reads TGTGCCAGCAGTCCCACCCAGTACGAGCAGTACTTC. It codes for CASSPTQYEQYF.

The CDR3 spells CASSDSRTGGSYGYTF. In DNA form, the CDR3 reads TGTGCCAGCAGTGACTCTCGGACAGGGGGCAGCTATGGCTACACCTTC. This chain joins TRBV6-4 and TRBJ1-2, with 11 bases identical to TRBD1. Trimming took 0 bases from V and 4 from J; bases not matched to a gene: 4. CDR3 length equals 16 residues. CDR1 is MRHNA, CDR2 SNTAGT, per germline.

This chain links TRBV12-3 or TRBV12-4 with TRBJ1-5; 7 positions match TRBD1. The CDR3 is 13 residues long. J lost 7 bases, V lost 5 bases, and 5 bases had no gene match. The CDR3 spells CASSTQGGQPQHF. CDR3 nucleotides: TGTGCCAGCAGTACCCAGGGGGGCCAGCCCCAGCATTTT.

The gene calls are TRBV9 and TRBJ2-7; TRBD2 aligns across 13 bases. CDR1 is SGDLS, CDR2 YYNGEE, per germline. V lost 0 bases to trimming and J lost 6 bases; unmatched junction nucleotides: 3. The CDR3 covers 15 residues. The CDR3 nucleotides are TGTGCCAGCAGCGTAGGACTAGCGGGGGGCACCGAGCAGTACTTC. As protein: CASSVGLAGGTEQYF.

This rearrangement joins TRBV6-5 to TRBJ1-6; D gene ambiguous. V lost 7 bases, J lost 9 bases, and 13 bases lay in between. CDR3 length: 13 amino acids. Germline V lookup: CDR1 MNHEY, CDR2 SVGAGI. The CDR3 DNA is TGTGCCAGCATCCGGGAACGGGCTTCACCCCTCCACTTT. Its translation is CASIRERASPLHF.

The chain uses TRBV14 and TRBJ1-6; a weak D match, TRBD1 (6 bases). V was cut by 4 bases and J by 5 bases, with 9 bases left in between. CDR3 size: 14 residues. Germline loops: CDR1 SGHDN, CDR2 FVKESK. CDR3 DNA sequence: TGTGCCAGCAGCCTACAGGGTGATAATTCACCCCTCCACTTT. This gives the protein CASSLQGDNSPLHF.

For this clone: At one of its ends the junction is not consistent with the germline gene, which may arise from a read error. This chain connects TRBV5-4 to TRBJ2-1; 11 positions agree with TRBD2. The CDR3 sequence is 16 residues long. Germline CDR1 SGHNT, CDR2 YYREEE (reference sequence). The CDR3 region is CASSLGLAGTYDEQFF. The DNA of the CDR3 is TGTGCCAGCAGCTTGGGACTAGCGGGAACCTACGATGAGCAGTTCTTC. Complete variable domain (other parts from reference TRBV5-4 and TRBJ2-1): ETGVTQSPTHLIKTRGQQVTLRCSSQSGHNTVSWYQQALGQGPQFIFQYYREEENGRGNFPPRFSGLQFPNYSSELNVNALELDDSALYLCASSLGLAGTYDEQFFGPGTRLTVL.

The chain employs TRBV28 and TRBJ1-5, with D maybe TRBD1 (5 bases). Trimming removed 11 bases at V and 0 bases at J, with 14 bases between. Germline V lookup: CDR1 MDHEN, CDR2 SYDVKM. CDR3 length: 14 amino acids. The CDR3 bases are TGTGCCGGGACCCGGGGGTATAGCAATCAGCCCCAGCATTTT. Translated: CAGTRGYSNQPQHF.

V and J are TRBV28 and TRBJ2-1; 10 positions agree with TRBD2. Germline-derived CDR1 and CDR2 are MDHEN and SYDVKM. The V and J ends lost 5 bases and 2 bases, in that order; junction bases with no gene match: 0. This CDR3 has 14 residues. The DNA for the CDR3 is TGTGCCAGCAGTAGCGGGGGGGCCTACAATGAGCAGTTCTTC. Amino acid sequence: CASSSGGAYNEQFF.

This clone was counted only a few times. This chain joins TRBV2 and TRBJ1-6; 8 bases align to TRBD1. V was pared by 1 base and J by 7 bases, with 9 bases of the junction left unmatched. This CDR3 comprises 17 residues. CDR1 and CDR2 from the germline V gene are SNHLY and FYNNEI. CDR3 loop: CASSEGGRGPGNSPLHF. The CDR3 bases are TGTGCCAGCAGTGAAGGCGGCAGGGGGCCGGGGAATTCACCCCTCCACTTT.

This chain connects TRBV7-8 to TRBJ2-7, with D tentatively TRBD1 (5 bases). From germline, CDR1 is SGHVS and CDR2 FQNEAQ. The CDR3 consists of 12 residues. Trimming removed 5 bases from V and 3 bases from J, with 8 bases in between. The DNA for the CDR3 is TGTGCCAGCAGCGGGGCAGGCTACGAGCAGTACTTC. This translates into CASSGAGYEQYF.

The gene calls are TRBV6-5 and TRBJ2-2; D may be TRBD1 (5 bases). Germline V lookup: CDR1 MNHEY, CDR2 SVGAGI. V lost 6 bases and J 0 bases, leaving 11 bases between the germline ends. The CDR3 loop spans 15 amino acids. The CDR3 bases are TGTGCCAGCAGGCCAGGGTCTACGAACACCGGGGAGCTGTTTTTT. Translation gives CASRPGSTNTGELFF.

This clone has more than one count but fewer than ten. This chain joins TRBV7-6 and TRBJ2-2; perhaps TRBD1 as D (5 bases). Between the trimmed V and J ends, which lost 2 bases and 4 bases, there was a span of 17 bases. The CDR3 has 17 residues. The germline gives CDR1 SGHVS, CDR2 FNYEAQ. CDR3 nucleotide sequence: TGTGCCAGCAGCTTATTGATTGGGCAGGGAAGCACCGGGGAGCTGTTTTTT. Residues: CASSLLIGQGSTGELFF. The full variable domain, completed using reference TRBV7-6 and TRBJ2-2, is GAGVSQSPRYKVTKRGQDVALRCDPISGHVSLYWYRQALGQGPEFLTYFNYEAQQDKSGLPNDRFSAERPEGSISTLTIQRTEQRDSAMYRCASSLLIGQGSTGELFFGEGSRLTVL.

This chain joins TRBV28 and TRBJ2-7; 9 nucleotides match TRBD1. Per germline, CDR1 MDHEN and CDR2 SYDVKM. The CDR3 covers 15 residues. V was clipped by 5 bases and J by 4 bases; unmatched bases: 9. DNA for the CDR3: TGTGCCAGCAGTGATGGACAGGGGACGAAATACGAGCAGTACTTC. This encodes CASSDGQGTKYEQYF.

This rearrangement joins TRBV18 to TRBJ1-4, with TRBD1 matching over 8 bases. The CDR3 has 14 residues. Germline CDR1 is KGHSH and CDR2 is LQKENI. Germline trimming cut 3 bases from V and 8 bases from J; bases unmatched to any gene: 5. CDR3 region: CASSPTGVPEKLFF. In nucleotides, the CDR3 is TGTGCCAGCTCACCGACAGGGGTTCCGGAAAAACTGTTTTTT.

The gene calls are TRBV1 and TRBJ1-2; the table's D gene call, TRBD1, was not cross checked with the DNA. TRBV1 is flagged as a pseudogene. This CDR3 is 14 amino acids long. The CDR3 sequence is CTSSRIRDRRGYTF. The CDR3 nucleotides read TGCACCAGCAGCCGAATCCGGGACAGAAGAGGCTACACCTTC.

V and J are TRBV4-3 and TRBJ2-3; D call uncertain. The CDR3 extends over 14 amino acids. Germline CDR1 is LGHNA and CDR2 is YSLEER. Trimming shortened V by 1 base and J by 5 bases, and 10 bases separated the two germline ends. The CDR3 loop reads CASSQVNVRDTQYF. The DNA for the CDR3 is TGCGCCAGCAGCCAAGTAAATGTTAGAGATACGCAGTATTTT.

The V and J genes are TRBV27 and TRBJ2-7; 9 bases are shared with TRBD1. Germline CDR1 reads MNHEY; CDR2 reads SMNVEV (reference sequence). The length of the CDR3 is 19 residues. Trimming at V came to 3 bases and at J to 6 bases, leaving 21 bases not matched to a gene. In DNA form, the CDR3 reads TGTGCCAGCAGTTTCCCGTTTAGTGGCCCGGGACAGGGAATGGTCGAGCAGTACTTC. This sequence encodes CASSFPFSGPGQGMVEQYF.

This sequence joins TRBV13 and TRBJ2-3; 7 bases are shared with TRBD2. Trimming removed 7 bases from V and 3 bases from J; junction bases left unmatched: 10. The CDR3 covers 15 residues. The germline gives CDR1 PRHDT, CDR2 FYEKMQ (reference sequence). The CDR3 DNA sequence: TGTGCCAGCATAGGAACTAGCGACTTAACAGATACGCAGTATTTT. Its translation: CASIGTSDLTDTQYF. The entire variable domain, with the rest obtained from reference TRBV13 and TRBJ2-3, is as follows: AAGVIQSPRHLIKEKRETATLKCYPIPRHDTVYWYQQGPGQDPQFLISFYEKMQSDKGSIPDRFSAQQFSDYHSELNMSSLELGDSALYFCASIGTSDLTDTQYFGPGTRLTVL.

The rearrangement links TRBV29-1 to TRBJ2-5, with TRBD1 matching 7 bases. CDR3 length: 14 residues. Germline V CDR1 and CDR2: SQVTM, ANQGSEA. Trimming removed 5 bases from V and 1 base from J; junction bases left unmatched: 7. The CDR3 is CSVCRQGPQETQYF. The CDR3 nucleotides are TGCAGCGTTTGCCGACAGGGACCCCAAGAGACCCAGTACTTC. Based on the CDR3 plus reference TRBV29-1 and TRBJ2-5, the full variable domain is SAVISQKPSRDICQRGTSLTIQCQVDSQVTMMFWYRQQPGQSLTLIATANQGSEATYESGFVIDKFPISRPNLTFSTLTVSNMSPEDSSIYLCSVCRQGPQETQYFGPGTRLLVL.

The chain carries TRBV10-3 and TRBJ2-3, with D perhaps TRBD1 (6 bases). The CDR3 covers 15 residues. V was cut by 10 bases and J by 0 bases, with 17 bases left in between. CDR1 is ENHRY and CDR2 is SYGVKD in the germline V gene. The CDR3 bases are TGTGCCACAACCAGGTCAGGGGATAGCACAGATACGCAGTATTTT. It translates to CATTRSGDSTDTQYF.

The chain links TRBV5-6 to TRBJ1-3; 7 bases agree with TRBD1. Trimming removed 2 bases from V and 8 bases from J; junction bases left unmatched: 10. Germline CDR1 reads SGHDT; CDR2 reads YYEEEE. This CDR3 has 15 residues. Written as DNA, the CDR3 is TGTGCCAGCAGCTTTTACCCGACAGGGCGGGACACCATATATTTT. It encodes CASSFYPTGRDTIYF.